The entry below gives a single T cell receptor (beta chain) sequence along with its context. Its antigen is currently unknown. This likely comes from a read error, as the CDR3 has no conserved phenylalanine or tryptophan at its end. CDR1 is MNHEY, CDR2 SVGAGI, per germline. CDR3 length equals 13 residues. This sample was included in a study of cytomegalovirus exposure and HLA in healthy donors. Study conclusions and caveats: Sequencing likely produced, as an artifact, a cluster of highly shared sequence variants. Previously analyzed data showed that most TCR beta V segments were productive at a frequency of about 87% or about 30%. According to reports, the classifier identified cytomegalovirus status with high specificity and sensitivity.

Use of 60 Vbeta and 13 Jbeta primers characterized the PCR. Sequencing used immunoSEQ multiplex PCR; TCRdb keeps in-frame clones, though not all of them. The sample holds about 160,000 clones, roughly 80% seen once. Material: PBMCs. The genes are TRBV6-5 and TRBJ1-6; D might be TRBD1 (5 bases). This receptor was taken from a human donor in good health. CDR3 nucleotides: TGTTCTACCCGCAGGGCGAAGAATTCACCCCTCCACCTT. This translates into CSTRRAKNSPLHL.